The 22 T cell receptor beta chains below were found in one sample sequenced in a study of regulatory T cells in long-lasting Graves disease. TCR beta libraries were built with iRepertoire HTBI primers and Arm-PCR of CDR3 regions. A single record per CDR3 protein comes from TCRdb applying MiXCR to the multiplex PCR reads. In the table there are some 450,000 distinct CDR3 sequences, roughly a quarter of which are singletons. Described time point: persistent/refractory GD, antithyroid drugs over 5 years with positive TRAb. PBMCs provided the RNA from which the TCR library was made. Here the sequenced sample was peripheral blood mononuclear cells (PBMCs), taken when the disease was refractory, from a patient treated with antithyroid drugs. These receptors were obtained from a female donor with Graves disease.

The chain joins TRBV29-1 to TRBJ2-4; D ambiguous. V lost 3 bases, J lost 7 bases, and 10 bases lay in between. This CDR3 has 12 amino acids. Germline CDR1 SQVTM, CDR2 ANQGSEA. Here the CDR3 DNA reads TGCAGCGTTGAGGACGGGTGGAACATTCAGTACTTC. Protein sequence: CSVEDGWNIQYF. The full variable domain, with the rest looked up from reference TRBV29-1 and TRBJ2-4, is SAVISQKPSRDICQRGTSLTIQCQVDSQVTMMFWYRQQPGQSLTLIATANQGSEATYESGFVIDKFPISRPNLTFSTLTVSNMSPEDSSIYLCSVEDGWNIQYFGAGTRLSVL.

J is TRBJ1-3 and V is TRBV20-1; the D gene is possibly TRBD1 (5 bases). This CDR3 has 14 amino acids. V was trimmed by 4 bases and J by 0 bases, leaving 10 bases between them. Germline assignment: CDR1 DFQATT and CDR2 SNEGSKA (reference sequence). In DNA form, the CDR3 reads TGCAGTGCTAATCCAGGGAACTCTGGAAACACCATATATTTT. It codes for CSANPGNSGNTIYF.

This clonotype was seen ten or more times. The chain employs TRBV28 and TRBJ1-1; D is perhaps TRBD1 (5 bases). The CDR3 has 16 amino acids. From germline, CDR1 is MDHEN and CDR2 SYDVKM. V shed 3 bases and J shed 1 base, with 15 bases lying between them. The CDR3 here is CASSFTLQGRNTEAFF. The CDR3 nucleotides are TGTGCCAGCAGTTTTACCTTGCAGGGTAGGAACACTGAAGCTTTCTTT. Complete variable domain (other parts from reference TRBV28 and TRBJ1-1): DVKVTQSSRYLVKRTGEKVFLECVQDMDHENMFWYRQDPGLGLRLIYFSYDVKMKEKGDIPEGYSVSREKKERFSLILESASTNQTSMYLCASSFTLQGRNTEAFFGQGTRLTVV.

The chain recombines TRBV28 with TRBJ2-3; 7 bases are shared with TRBD2. CDR1 and CDR2 (germline): MDHEN, SYDVKM. The ends lost 5 bases at V and 3 bases at J; junction bases unmatched: 14. This CDR3 is built from 17 residues. The CDR3 DNA is TGTGCCAGCAGTCCCCTCCGGACGGGAGGTGTAACAGATACGCAGTATTTT. Amino acid sequence: CASSPLRTGGVTDTQYF.

The gene calls are TRBV4-3 and TRBJ2-4; D remains ambiguous. V lost 0 bases and J lost 2, with 14 bases in between. The V gene's germline CDR1 is LGHNA and CDR2 YSLEER. The CDR3 loop spans 17 amino acids. The CDR3 here is CASSQDIWGGSKNIQYF. The DNA of the CDR3 is TGCGCCAGCAGCCAAGATATTTGGGGTGGTTCCAAAAACATTCAGTACTTC.

A remark on this clonotype: A much larger clone lies one base from this, so it may be a read error. The chain recombines TRBV20-1 with TRBJ2-7; weak D call: TRBD2 (6 bases). The CDR3 length is 13 residues. Germline loops: CDR1 DFQATT, CDR2 SNEGSKA (reference sequence). Deletions cut 3 bases from V and 5 bases from J, with 14 bases between. The CDR3 is CSASPGGYDEQYF. The CDR3 region has the DNA TGCAGTGCTAGTCCCGGAGGGTACGACGAGCAGTACTTC.

In this sample, this clonotype turned up a few times. V is TRBV19 and J is TRBJ1-2; 9 bases line up with TRBD1. Losses at the gene ends were 9 bases for V and 8 bases for J; bases not matched to a gene: 10. Germline V CDR1 and CDR2: LNHDA, SQIVND (reference sequence). This CDR3 is built from 13 residues. CDR3 in DNA: TGTGCCAGCCAAATACAGGGGGCCGAGGGCTACACCTTC. Protein: CASQIQGAEGYTF. Supplemented by reference TRBV19 and TRBJ1-2, the full variable domain reads DGGITQSPKYLFRKEGQNVTLSCEQNLNHDAMYWYRQDPGQGLRLIYYSQIVNDFQKGDIAEGYSVSREKKESFPLTVTSAQKNPTAFYLCASQIQGAEGYTFGSGTRLTVV.

The V gene is TRBV20-1, the J gene TRBJ2-7; D is possibly TRBD1 or TRBD2 (5 bases each). Trimming took 0 bases from V and 2 from J, leaving 14 bases between them. This CDR3 has 15 amino acids. Germline lookup yields CDR1 DFQATT and CDR2 SNEGSKA (reference sequence). This CDR3 is CSARDGTRSTYEQYF. As DNA, the CDR3 is TGCAGTGCTAGAGATGGGACCCGATCTACCTACGAGCAGTACTTC.

This clonotype appeared a few times. The chain employs TRBV5-5 and TRBJ1-1; the D is unclear. Germline V CDR1 and CDR2: SGHKS, YYEKEE (reference sequence). This CDR3 spans 16 amino acids. The V and J ends lost 0 bases and 3 bases respectively, with 15 bases between them. The CDR3 DNA is TGTGCCAGCAGCTTGGCTGCGAACGAACTATACACTGAAGCTTTCTTT. Its translation: CASSLAANELYTEAFF.

There are many counts of this clonotype. The chain recombines TRBV7-3 with TRBJ2-7; D possibly corresponds to TRBD1 (6 bases). The ends were cut back, 5 bases at V and 5 bases at J, with 13 bases in the middle. Germline V gives CDR1 SGHTA, CDR2 FQGTGA. The CDR3 consists of 13 residues. For the CDR3, the DNA is TGTGCCAGCAGCCCACAGGGCAGTCACGAGCAGTACTTC. Its protein product is CASSPQGSHEQYF.

This clonotype has ten or more counts. The CDR3 spells CATSRKTGNPYEQYF. CDR3 coding DNA: TGTGCCACCAGCAGGAAGACAGGAAACCCCTACGAGCAGTACTTC. The chain is built from TRBV15 and TRBJ2-7; D may be TRBD1 (6 bases). Germline CDR1 and CDR2: LNHNV and YYDKDF (reference sequence). V lost 3 bases to trimming and J lost 2 bases, with 14 bases between them. This CDR3 region has 15 residues.

As for this clonotype: A much larger clone lies one base from this, so it may be a read error. This chain links TRBV12-3 or TRBV12-4 with TRBJ2-7; the match to TRBD1 covers 7 bases. The CDR3 runs 15 residues. CDR3 amino acids: CASRQRQGAYYGQYF. The CDR3 DNA is TGTGCCAGCAGACAGAGACAGGGAGCTTACTACGGGCAGTACTTC.

On this clonotype itself: A much larger clone sits a single nucleotide away, making a read error possible. The CDR3 DNA reads as TGTGCCACCAGTGATTGGGCAGGGACTAGCGGGTCGTTCGCCGGGGAGCTGTTTTTT. The encoded protein is CATSDWAGTSGSFAGELFF. V gene TRBV24-1 combines with J gene TRBJ2-2; TRBD2 aligns across 12 bases. J was trimmed by 6 bases and V by 2 bases; bases with no gene match: 12. The CDR3 has 19 amino acids. Germline V gives CDR1 KGHDR, CDR2 SFDVKD.

This clonotype was picked up many times. This chain links TRBV28 with TRBJ2-7; the D is unclear. Germline V gives CDR1 MDHEN, CDR2 SYDVKM. The V end was cut by 6 bases, the J end by 2 bases, with 11 bases between. The CDR3 spans 13 residues. CDR3: CASSLGVTYEQYF. Here the CDR3 DNA reads TGTGCCAGCAGCTTGGGCGTTACCTACGAGCAGTACTTC.

This clonotype occurred a few times. The chain uses TRBV6-1 and TRBJ1-2; no clear D. Per germline, CDR1 MNHNS and CDR2 SASEGT. This CDR3 comprises 13 residues. V was pared by 8 bases and J by 0 bases, with 10 bases between. CDR3 in amino acids: CASAEAANYGYTF. Here the CDR3 DNA reads TGTGCCAGCGCCGAGGCGGCTAACTATGGCTACACCTTC.

This chain connects TRBV12-3 or TRBV12-4 to TRBJ2-2, with D possibly TRBD2 on 5 matching bases. The CDR3 consists of 15 residues. The V gene lost 2 bases and the J gene lost 6 bases, with 13 bases spanning the gap. The CDR3 nucleotides are TGTGCCAGCAGTTTACGTGGACTGGACGCCGGGGAGCTGTTTTTT. Amino acids: CASSLRGLDAGELFF.

This chain uses TRBV7-9 with TRBJ2-2, with TRBD2 as a possible D gene (6 bases). CDR1 is SEHNR and CDR2 is FQNEAQ in the germline V gene (reference sequence). The ends were cut back, 6 bases at V and 0 bases at J, with 20 bases in the middle. This CDR3 has 18 amino acids. This CDR3 reads CASSRQIGGEANTGELFF. The CDR3, as DNA: TGTGCCAGCAGTAGACAAATTGGCGGGGAGGCGAACACCGGGGAGCTGTTTTTT.

This clonotype was recorded only once. This chain uses TRBV7-2 with TRBJ2-3, with D perhaps matching TRBD1 or TRBD2 (5 bases each). The length of the CDR3 is 14 residues. Per germline, CDR1 SGHTA and CDR2 FQGNSA. Deletions cut 5 bases from V and 2 bases from J, with 11 bases between. CDR3 DNA sequence: TGTGCCAGCAGCACGGGACGGTACACAGATACGCAGTATTTT. This codes for CASSTGRYTDTQYF.

This clonotype was picked up many times. The V call is TRBV12-3 or TRBV12-4, the J call TRBJ2-2; a weak D match, TRBD2 (5 bases). Trimming shortened V by 4 bases and J by 4 bases, and 10 bases separated the two germline ends. The CDR3 is 14 amino acids. CDR3 residues: CASSSRGSTGELFF. In DNA form, the CDR3 reads TGTGCCAGCAGTTCCCGGGGAAGCACCGGGGAGCTGTTTTTT.

This clonotype appeared a few times. The V gene is TRBV5-1, the J gene TRBJ1-1; TRBD1 matches 8 bases. V dropped 4 bases and J dropped 1; count of bases not matched to a gene: 12. The CDR3 spans 17 residues. Germline CDR1 and CDR2: SGHRS and YFSETQ. CDR3 in DNA: TGCGCCAGCAGCACGGATAGACAGGGGAGTGCGAACACTGAAGCTTTCTTT. As protein: CASSTDRQGSANTEAFF.

This clonotype was detected only a few times. The chain recombines TRBV7-2 with TRBJ2-5; 7 nucleotides match TRBD2. The germline V gene has CDR1 SGHTA and CDR2 FQGNSA. This CDR3 contains 13 residues. The junction had 6 bases not matched to a gene; V was cut back by 6 bases and J by 5 bases. CDR3 in DNA: TGTGCCAGCAGTCTCAGGGAGGGGGAGACCCAGTACTTC. It translates to CASSLREGETQYF.

This sequence joins TRBV7-2 and TRBJ2-5; TRBD2 aligns across 10 bases. The V gene's germline CDR1 is SGHTA and CDR2 FQGNSA. V gave up 1 base and J gave up 6 bases; unmatched junction bases: 11. There are 17 residues in the CDR3. The CDR3 DNA reads TGTGCCAGCAGCTTAGGCGGCGCTAGCGGGAGCGGGAAGACCCAGTACTTC. This sequence encodes CASSLGGASGSGKTQYF. The full variable domain, with the rest looked up from reference TRBV7-2 and TRBJ2-5, is GAGVSQSPSNKVTEKGKDVELRCDPISGHTALYWYRQSLGQGLEFLIYFQGNSAPDKSGLPSDRFSAERTGGSVSTLTIQRTQQEDSAVYLCASSLGGASGSGKTQYFGPGTRLLVL.